These 8 T cell receptor beta chains share one sample of origin, sequenced in a study of T cells in Graves' hyperthyroidism and ophthalmopathy. There were TCR beta CDR3 regions amplified from RNA transcripts. When the TCR CDR3 underwent first-round RT-PCR, the HTBI primer set was used. MiXCR, applied by TCRdb to the multiplex PCR reads, yields one record per CDR3 protein. The table includes 660,000 or so distinct CDR3 sequences, roughly 46% detected once. Sequenced sample: peripheral blood or thyroid tissue (not recorded which). The receptors were gathered from an adult man with Graves' disease, either hyperthyroidism or ophthalmopathy (not recorded which).

The chain links TRBV5-1 to TRBJ1-1; TRBD1 aligns across 8 bases. Germline V gene data show CDR1 as SGHRS and CDR2 as YFSETQ. V was pared by 2 bases and J by 11 bases, with 8 bases of the junction left unmatched. This CDR3 has 13 residues. The CDR3 spells CASSLARGPRAFF. CDR3 bases: TGCGCCAGCAGCTTAGCCAGGGGGCCCCGGGCTTTCTTT.

This clonotype was counted between two and nine times. The chain combines TRBV5-8 with TRBJ1-3, with 7 bases fitting TRBD1. The CDR3 totals 13 residues. Per germline, CDR1 SGHTS and CDR2 YDEGEE. J gave up 3 bases and V 10 bases, and 7 bases lay outside the gene matches. CDR3 residues: CAGARGNGNTIYF. The CDR3 nucleotides read TGTGCCGGTGCCAGGGGGAATGGAAACACCATATATTTT.

The chain has TRBV29-1 and TRBJ2-7, with D possibly TRBD2 on 6 matching bases. The germline gives CDR1 SQVTM, CDR2 ANQGSEA. The CDR3 has 12 amino acids. V lost 8 bases to trimming and J lost 1 base, with 12 bases between them. The DNA of the CDR3 is TGCAGCTTGGCCGGGGGTTCCTACGAGCAGTACTTC. Translation gives CSLAGGSYEQYF.

V usage is TRBV20-1 and J usage is TRBJ1-1, with 7 positions matching TRBD1. Germline CDR1 and CDR2: DFQATT and SNEGSKA (reference sequence). The CDR3 runs to 13 residues. V dropped 3 bases and J dropped 6; count of bases not matched to a gene: 7. CDR3 region: CSARAYGTAEAFF. CDR3 sequence (DNA): TGCAGTGCTAGGGCCTACGGGACAGCTGAAGCTTTCTTT.

This clonotype was seen many times. This chain links TRBV9 with TRBJ2-5, with 7 nucleotides matching TRBD1. Germline V gene data show CDR1 as SGDLS and CDR2 as YYNGEE. V trimming: 4 bases; J trimming: 7 bases; junction bases outside the gene matches: 16. CDR3 length equals 16 residues. CDR3 sequence reads: CASSPPGTVQRGTQYF. The CDR3 DNA sequence: TGTGCCAGCAGCCCCCCCGGGACAGTTCAGAGAGGGACCCAGTACTTC.

Note on this clonotype: This could be a read error, since a much larger clone is one nucleotide away. V and J are TRBV29-1 and TRBJ2-5; 12 bases are a match to TRBD1. The junction had 5 bases not matched to a gene; V was cut back by 4 bases and J by 5 bases. CDR3 length: 14 residues. Germline V gene sequence: CDR1 SQVTM, CDR2 ANQGSEA. The CDR3 loop reads CSVGGTGGFETQYF. The CDR3 DNA reads as TGCAGCGTTGGGGGGACAGGGGGCTTCGAGACCCAGTACTTC.

This clonotype occurred a few times. This chain joins TRBV12-3 or TRBV12-4 and TRBJ1-5; 7 nucleotides align to TRBD1. The length of the CDR3 is 15 residues. The V gene end was trimmed by 6 bases and the J gene end by 0 bases; junction bases not matched to a gene: 5. CDR3 amino acids: CASRDNRGSNQPQHF. In DNA form, the CDR3 reads TGTGCCAGCAGGGATAACAGGGGTAGCAATCAGCCCCAGCATTTT.

V is TRBV7-2 and J is TRBJ2-7; 8 bases are shared with TRBD1. The CDR3 totals 13 residues. The V segment lost 3 bases and the J segment 5 bases; nucleotides outside the gene matches: 3. From germline, CDR1 is SGHTA and CDR2 FQGNSA. The CDR3 reads CASSFQGANEQYF. The CDR3 DNA follows: TGTGCCAGCAGCTTTCAGGGGGCGAACGAGCAGTACTTC. Filled out from reference TRBV7-2 and TRBJ2-7, the complete variable domain reads GAGVSQSPSNKVTEKGKDVELRCDPISGHTALYWYRQSLGQGLEFLIYFQGNSAPDKSGLPSDRFSAERTGGSVSTLTIQRTQQEDSAVYLCASSFQGANEQYFGPGTRLTVT.